The clone carrying this T cell receptor beta chain was seen at least ten times. This sample was taken from a study of early T cells in non-severe SARS-CoV-2 infection. J gave up 0 bases and V 5 bases, and 6 bases lay outside the gene matches. The germline V gene encodes CDR1 LNHDA and CDR2 SQIVND (reference sequence). The CDR3 consists of 16 residues. A single record per CDR3 protein comes from TCRdb applying MiXCR to the 5' RACE reads. The table includes roughly 81,000 distinct CDR3 sequences, less than 8% detected once. V and J are TRBV19 and TRBJ2-1; TRBD2 agrees at 8 bases. The sequenced sample consisted of whole blood. This clonotype was obtained from an adult who was a healthcare worker with PCR-confirmed SARS-CoV-2 infection or an uninfected control (not recorded which). The CDR3 DNA reads as TGTGCCAGTAGTCCGATAGCGGGGAGCTCCTACAATGAGCAGTTCTTC. Translating gives CASSPIAGSSYNEQFF.